These 32 T cell receptor beta chains share one sample of origin, sequenced in a study of Tregs in tolerant kidney transplant recipients. Assay: immunoSEQ multiplex PCR; the TCRdb copy retains only in-frame clones and omits some. This table has 62,000 or so clones, 98% appearing once. The sample was Tregs from blood, taken before the transplant. Receptor source: a human donor who received a combined kidney and bone marrow transplant.

The gene calls are TRBV5-1 and TRBJ1-2, with 8 bases lining up with TRBD1. Germline CDR1 and CDR2: SGHRS and YFSETQ. This CDR3 is 16 amino acids long. With 1 base clipped from V and 8 bases from J, the junction kept 13 bases outside the gene matches. The CDR3 is CASSLTPSGQGRGYTF. Written as DNA, the CDR3 is TGCGCCAGCAGCTTGACCCCCTCCGGACAGGGAAGAGGCTACACCTTC.

The chain combines TRBV4-2 with TRBJ2-1; 8 bases align to TRBD2. Trimming cost V 2 bases and J 4 bases; bases outside gene matches: 4. The CDR3 totals 15 residues. CDR1 is LGHNA and CDR2 is YNFKEQ in the germline V gene. CDR3 sequence (DNA): TGTGCCAGCAGCCAATCGGGAGGGCGGTACAATGAGCAGTTCTTC. Translated, it gives CASSQSGGRYNEQFF.

The rearrangement uses TRBV29-1 and TRBJ1-3; maybe TRBD1 (5 bases). Germline CDR1 SQVTM, CDR2 ANQGSEA. Trimming shortened V by 7 bases and J by 0 bases, and 10 bases separated the two germline ends. The CDR3 contains 13 residues. The CDR3 spells CSGQSFSGNTIYF. CDR3 sequence (DNA): TGCAGCGGACAGTCCTTCTCTGGAAACACCATATATTTT.

The chain recombines TRBV9 with TRBJ1-5; TRBD1 aligns across 9 bases. CDR3 length equals 16 residues. After removal of 3 bases from V and 6 bases from J, the junction contained 10 bases not matched to a gene. The germline CDR1 and CDR2 sequences are SGDLS and YYNGEE. CDR3 in amino acids: CASSATGTGNSQPQHF. CDR3 bases: TGTGCCAGCAGCGCAACCGGGACAGGGAATAGTCAGCCCCAGCATTTT.

V and J are TRBV9 and TRBJ1-2; 12 positions agree with TRBD1. The CDR3 has 15 residues. Germline CDR1 and CDR2: SGDLS and YYNGEE. V lost 0 bases, J lost 4 bases, and 1 base stayed unmatched. CDR3 coding DNA: TGTGCCAGCAGCGTAGGGGGACAGGGGGCCTATGGCTACACCTTC. Translated, it gives CASSVGGQGAYGYTF.

This rearrangement joins TRBV7-3 to TRBJ2-2; D gene ambiguous. The CDR3 consists of 13 residues. The V end was cut by 6 bases, the J end by 9 bases, with 14 bases between. Germline V gives CDR1 SGHTA, CDR2 FQGTGA. The CDR3 loop is CASSSQPGWELFF. For the CDR3, the DNA is TGTGCCAGCAGTTCTCAACCCGGTTGGGAGCTGTTTTTT.

The chain has TRBV21-1 and TRBJ2-2; TRBD2, as called in the table, went unchecked against the DNA. TRBV21-1 is recorded as a pseudogene. The CDR3 has 17 amino acids. CDR3: CASSNPGTSGNTGELFF. The DNA of the CDR3 is TGTGCCAGCAGCAACCCCGGGACTAGCGGAAACACCGGGGAGCTGTTTTTT.

The chain links TRBV5-1 to TRBJ2-1, with 9 bases aligning to TRBD2. This CDR3 is built from 15 residues. Unmatched junction bases numbered 4, after V lost 0 bases and J lost 6 bases. Germline V lookup: CDR1 SGHRS, CDR2 YFSETQ. Here the CDR3 reads CASSLVAGGGNEQFF. DNA of the CDR3: TGCGCCAGCAGCTTGGTTGCGGGGGGGGGCAATGAGCAGTTCTTC.

This sequence joins TRBV2 and TRBJ2-4; 14 bases are shared with TRBD2. Germline CDR1 reads SNHLY; CDR2 reads FYNNEI. The CDR3 covers 17 residues. J was trimmed by 0 bases and V by 9 bases; bases with no gene match: 7. The CDR3 here is CASQGLAGGLAKNIQYF. In DNA, the CDR3 is TGTGCCAGTCAAGGACTAGCGGGGGGCCTAGCCAAAAACATTCAGTACTTC.

The V gene is TRBV4-2, the J gene TRBJ2-7; 10 bases are a match to TRBD2. The CDR3 totals 15 residues. Germline trimming cut 0 bases from V and 6 bases from J; bases unmatched to any gene: 5. The V gene's germline CDR1 is LGHNA and CDR2 YNFKEQ. The CDR3 DNA sequence: TGTGCCAGCAGCCAAGATCCCCTAGCGGGAGTCGAGCAGTACTTC. Amino acids: CASSQDPLAGVEQYF.

V and J are TRBV5-4 and TRBJ2-7; a weak D match, TRBD2 (6 bases). Germline V CDR1 and CDR2: SGHNT, YYREEE (reference sequence). The ends were cut back, 4 bases at V and 5 bases at J, with 16 bases in the middle. This CDR3 is built from 14 residues. For the CDR3, the DNA is TGTGCCAGCAGCCCTCGGGGGAGTACGAACGAGCAGTACTTC. Translating gives CASSPRGSTNEQYF.

The V and J genes are TRBV5-1 and TRBJ2-2; D unresolved. Germline CDR1 reads SGHRS; CDR2 reads YFSETQ. V was clipped by 1 base and J by 4 bases, with 8 bases between them. This CDR3 is built from 14 residues. The CDR3: CASSLLESTGELFF. DNA of the CDR3: TGCGCCAGCAGCTTGCTAGAGAGCACCGGGGAGCTGTTTTTT.

The rearrangement joins TRBV2 to TRBJ2-5; D is unresolved. From germline, CDR1 is SNHLY and CDR2 FYNNEI. The CDR3 sequence is 11 residues long. V was pared by 8 bases and J by 5 bases, with 9 bases between. The CDR3 sequence is CASQAEETQYF. CDR3 bases: TGTGCCAGCCAAGCTGAGGAGACCCAGTACTTC.

The chain recombines TRBV11-2 with TRBJ2-7; no definite D call. V was shortened by 0 bases and J by 6 bases, with 6 bases between the two germline ends. Germline CDR1 is SGHAT and CDR2 is FQNNGV. The length of the CDR3 is 12 residues. As DNA, the CDR3 is TGTGCCAGCAGCTTAGATAACGGCGAGCAGTACTTC. Translated, it gives CASSLDNGEQYF.

The CDR3 loop reads CASSPPGSRTQYF. The DNA of the CDR3 is TGTGCCAGCAGCCCGCCTGGTTCGAGGACGCAGTATTTT. The V gene is TRBV5-6, the J gene TRBJ2-3; no definite D call. Germline-derived CDR1 and CDR2 are SGHDT and YYEEEE. The V end was cut by 4 bases, the J end by 9 bases, with 15 bases between. This CDR3 spans 13 amino acids.

The V gene is TRBV19, the J gene TRBJ1-2, with D unresolved. CDR3 length equals 13 residues. The germline gives CDR1 LNHDA, CDR2 SQIVND (reference sequence). V lost 4 bases, J lost 0 bases, and 6 bases lay in between. In DNA form, the CDR3 reads TGTGCCAGTAGTACAACAGCTAACTATGGCTACACCTTC. It specifies CASSTTANYGYTF.

The rearrangement uses TRBV4-2 and TRBJ1-1, with D hard to call. Between the trimmed V and J ends, which lost 1 base and 4 bases, there was a span of 10 bases. Germline V gene data show CDR1 as LGHNA and CDR2 as YNFKEQ. CDR3 size: 14 residues. CDR3 residues: CASSQGRWATEAFF. CDR3 coding DNA: TGTGCCAGCAGCCAAGGACGGTGGGCCACTGAAGCTTTCTTT.

The gene calls are TRBV5-1 and TRBJ2-1; 10 nucleotides align to TRBD1. Per the germline V gene, CDR1 is SGHRS and CDR2 is YFSETQ. The CDR3 is 17 amino acids. Trimming cost V 8 bases and J 8 bases; bases outside gene matches: 19. In DNA, the CDR3 is TGCGCCAGTACGACCAGAAAACGACAGGGGGCGCCGGATGAGCAGTTCTTC. As protein: CASTTRKRQGAPDEQFF.

The gene calls are TRBV5-1 and TRBJ1-4; a possible D gene is TRBD1 (6 bases). V gave up 5 bases and J gave up 0 bases, with 23 bases separating them. This CDR3 is 19 amino acids long. Per the germline V gene, CDR1 is SGHRS and CDR2 is YFSETQ. CDR3 in amino acids: CASSTGGQSLPATNEKLFF. CDR3 nucleotide sequence: TGCGCCAGCAGTACAGGAGGACAGTCCTTACCCGCAACTAATGAAAAACTGTTTTTT.

The chain carries TRBV4-3 and TRBJ2-7, with 11 bases lining up with TRBD1. CDR1 is LGHNA and CDR2 is YSLEER in the germline V gene. The CDR3 spans 16 residues. Trimming removed 3 bases from V and 6 bases from J; junction bases left unmatched: 10. CDR3 bases: TGCGCCAGCAGCCAGCCCCTAGGACAGGGGGCGGGCGAGCAGTACTTC. Amino acid sequence: CASSQPLGQGAGEQYF.

V gene TRBV18 combines with J gene TRBJ1-1, with D possibly TRBD1 on 6 matching bases. V lost 1 base to trimming and J lost 1 base, with 7 bases between them. The CDR3 extends over 14 amino acids. Per the germline V gene, CDR1 is KGHSH and CDR2 is LQKENI. The DNA of the CDR3 is TGTGCCAGCTCACCACAACAGGGGAACACTGAAGCTTTCTTT. Its translation: CASSPQQGNTEAFF.

The chain uses TRBV10-2 and TRBJ1-5; D is unresolved. The V gene lost 5 bases and the J gene lost 3 bases, with 11 bases spanning the gap. From germline, CDR1 is WSHSY and CDR2 SAAADI. This CDR3 spans 14 amino acids. The CDR3 coding sequence is TGCGCCAGCAGTATTTGGGCCGACAATCAGCCCCAGCATTTT. Translating gives CASSIWADNQPQHF.

The chain has TRBV10-3 and TRBJ2-7, with TRBD1 matching 9 bases. CDR3 size: 13 residues. J was trimmed by 5 bases and V by 6 bases; bases with no gene match: 5. The V gene's germline CDR1 is ENHRY and CDR2 SYGVKD. This CDR3 is CAIRGQGTHEQYF. The CDR3 bases are TGTGCCATCAGGGGACAGGGAACCCACGAGCAGTACTTC.

Here the CDR3 DNA reads TGTGCCACCTACAGGGATATTAGCCTTTATGGCTACACCTTC. Protein: CATYRDISLYGYTF. The chain links TRBV6-1 to TRBJ1-2; the D gene is possibly TRBD1 (6 bases). Germline values: CDR1 MNHNS, CDR2 SASEGT. V was cut by 10 bases and J by 5 bases, with 20 bases left in between. The CDR3 consists of 14 residues.

The V gene is TRBV6-5, the J gene TRBJ1-1, with D possibly being TRBD1 (5 bases). The V and J ends lost 6 bases and 1 base respectively, with 12 bases between them. The CDR3 consists of 14 residues. Germline assignment: CDR1 MNHEY and CDR2 SVGAGI. Here the CDR3 reads CASSRQPENTEAFF. As DNA, the CDR3 is TGTGCCAGCAGCCGACAGCCCGAGAACACTGAAGCTTTCTTT.

The chain uses TRBV15 and TRBJ1-1; possibly TRBD1 for D (5 bases). The CDR3 consists of 13 residues. V was clipped by 1 base and J by 6 bases, with 9 bases between them. Germline CDR1 LNHNV, CDR2 YYDKDF (reference sequence). The CDR3 is CATSRGRGPEAFF. For the CDR3, the DNA is TGTGCCACCAGCAGAGGGAGGGGACCTGAAGCTTTCTTT.

The chain has TRBV2 and TRBJ2-7; D is unresolved. Per germline, CDR1 SNHLY and CDR2 FYNNEI. Trimming cost V 4 bases and J 3 bases, with 10 bases left between them. This CDR3 spans 13 amino acids. This CDR3 reads CASSGALDYEQYF. The CDR3 region has the DNA TGTGCCAGCAGTGGGGCCTTAGACTACGAGCAGTACTTC.

The chain links TRBV5-4 to TRBJ2-1; 11 bases line up with TRBD2. Germline V gene sequence: CDR1 SGHNT, CDR2 YYREEE (reference sequence). CDR3 length equals 18 residues. V was clipped by 4 bases and J by 1 base; unmatched bases: 10. The CDR3 DNA sequence: TGTGCCAGCAGCCCTACTAGCGGGGGTACCCTTTCCTACAATGAGCAGTTCTTC. Translating gives CASSPTSGGTLSYNEQFF.

In this sample, this clone turned up once. J is TRBJ2-3 and V is TRBV7-3; D is ambiguous. The V end was cut by 1 base, the J end by 5 bases, with 4 bases between. The CDR3 is 12 amino acids. Germline CDR1 SGHTA, CDR2 FQGTGA. In DNA form, the CDR3 reads TGTGCCAGCAGCTTAAACGGAGATACGCAGTATTTT. This translates into CASSLNGDTQYF.

The chain joins TRBV7-2 to TRBJ2-3; a possible D gene is TRBD2 (6 bases). V was cut by 2 bases and J by 2 bases, with 11 bases left in between. Per germline, CDR1 SGHTA and CDR2 FQGNSA. The CDR3 length is 15 residues. The CDR3 here is CASSLFPGVTDTQYF. CDR3 in DNA: TGTGCCAGCAGCTTATTTCCGGGAGTCACAGATACGCAGTATTTT.

For this clone: The junction differs from germline at one of its ends, possibly a read error. The sample holds other DNA sequences that translate to the same CDR3. The chain has TRBV5-1 and TRBJ2-2; 11 bases are shared with TRBD2. This CDR3 has 16 residues. The germline V gene has CDR1 SGHRS and CDR2 YFSETQ. CDR3 sequence reads: CASSLLAGANTGELFF. CDR3 DNA sequence: TGCGCCAGCAGCTTACTAGCGGGGGCAAACACAGGGGAGCTGTTTTTT.

This chain connects TRBV18 to TRBJ2-2, with 10 nucleotides matching TRBD1. The CDR3 contains 15 residues. V lost 10 bases to trimming and J lost 4 bases; unmatched junction nucleotides: 9. Germline V gene sequence: CDR1 KGHSH, CDR2 LQKENI. CDR3 amino acids: CATQMTGGFTGELFF. Written as DNA, the CDR3 is TGTGCCACCCAAATGACAGGGGGCTTCACCGGGGAGCTGTTTTTT.